Presented here are 14 T cell receptor beta chains from one specimen sequenced in a study of blood T cell repertoires in COVID-19. Method: immunoSEQ multiplex PCR; TCRdb's copy keeps in-frame clones and lacks some. The table lists some 70,000 clones, over 80% of them singletons. Specimen: peripheral blood. The receptors were gathered from a man aged 45-65 years with COVID-19, enrolled during active disease.

The count of this clone is one. V and J are TRBV11-2 and TRBJ2-2; TRBD1 might be the D (6 bases). This CDR3 is built from 16 residues. V dropped 2 bases and J dropped 0 bases, with 10 bases sitting between them. Germline V gene data show CDR1 as SGHAT and CDR2 as FQNNGV. CDR3 in DNA: TGTGCCAGCAGCTTACAAACAGGGTCGAACACCGGGGAGCTGTTTTTT. It specifies CASSLQTGSNTGELFF.

V gene TRBV7-9 combines with J gene TRBJ1-4, with D perhaps TRBD1 (5 bases). Trimming shortened V by 2 bases and J by 4 bases, and 8 bases separated the two germline ends. The CDR3 has 14 amino acids. Germline CDR1 and CDR2: SEHNR and FQNEAQ (reference sequence). Here the CDR3 DNA reads TGTGCCAGCAGCTTACCAGGGATTAATGAAAAACTGTTTTTT. Its protein is CASSLPGINEKLFF.

The chain recombines TRBV19 with TRBJ2-7, with 8 positions matching TRBD1. The CDR3 contains 13 residues. The J segment lost 6 bases and the V segment lost 6 bases, leaving 7 bases of the junction unmatched. Germline CDR1 is LNHDA and CDR2 is SQIVND (reference sequence). Here the CDR3 DNA reads TGTGCCAGTAGCCGGGACAGGAGTCTCGAGCAGTACTTC. Its protein product is CASSRDRSLEQYF.

The chain combines TRBV6-4 with TRBJ1-5, with 8 nucleotides matching TRBD1. This CDR3 has 17 residues. CDR1 is MRHNA and CDR2 is SNTAGT in the germline V gene. After removal of 2 bases from V and 0 bases from J, the junction contained 6 bases not matched to a gene. The CDR3 bases are TGTGCCAGCAGTGACCTCGGACAGGGCCATAGCAATCAGCCCCAGCATTTT. It translates to CASSDLGQGHSNQPQHF.

V is TRBV6-5 and J is TRBJ2-3, with a weak D call TRBD2 (6 bases). Germline CDR1 is MNHEY and CDR2 is SVGAGI. The germline V and J ends were trimmed by 7 bases and 3 bases, with 11 bases remaining between them. The CDR3 is 13 residues long. The CDR3 loop is CASTRGRTDTQYF. The DNA for the CDR3 is TGTGCCAGCACCCGGGGGAGGACAGATACGCAGTATTTT.

V gene TRBV19 combines with J gene TRBJ2-5; 11 nucleotides align to TRBD2. CDR1 and CDR2 (germline): LNHDA, SQIVND (reference sequence). This CDR3 spans 15 amino acids. V shed 4 bases, J shed 2 bases, and the junction held 3 bases outside the gene matches. The CDR3 sequence is CASSTGTSGQETQYF. The CDR3 DNA is TGTGCCAGTAGTACCGGGACTAGCGGACAAGAGACCCAGTACTTC.

The rearrangement links TRBV7-9 to TRBJ2-5, with 9 bases matching TRBD1. V shed 5 bases and J 6 bases; nucleotides not matched to a gene: 13. The germline V gene has CDR1 SEHNR and CDR2 FQNEAQ (reference sequence). The CDR3 is 16 residues long. The CDR3 here is CASSPLSTGTGKTQYF. The CDR3 nucleotides read TGTGCCAGCAGCCCCTTATCGACAGGGACAGGGAAGACCCAGTACTTC. Together with reference TRBV7-9 and TRBJ2-5, the CDR3 gives the full variable domain: DTGVSQNPRHKITKRGQNVTFRCDPISEHNRLYWYRQTLGQGPEFLTYFQNEAQLEKSRLLSDRFSAERPKGSFSTLEIQRTEQGDSAMYLCASSPLSTGTGKTQYFGPGTRLLVL.

The chain is built from TRBV2 and TRBJ2-7; 8 positions match TRBD1. Germline V gene lookup returns CDR1 SNHLY and CDR2 FYNNEI. The J segment lost 2 bases and the V segment lost 6 bases, leaving 3 bases of the junction unmatched. The CDR3 has 13 residues. This chain's CDR3 is CASRTGDTYEQYF. Written as DNA, the CDR3 is TGTGCCAGCAGGACAGGGGATACCTACGAGCAGTACTTC.

This clone was detected many times. This chain connects TRBV30 to TRBJ2-1; TRBD2 is a possible D gene (6 bases). Germline V gene sequence: CDR1 GTSNPN, CDR2 SVGIG (reference sequence). The V end was cut by 0 bases, the J end by 7 bases, with 13 bases between. This CDR3 spans 14 amino acids. CDR3 protein: CAWSVYAGMNEQFF. The CDR3 bases are TGTGCCTGGAGTGTATACGCGGGAATGAATGAGCAGTTCTTC.

The chain recombines TRBV5-1 with TRBJ2-1, with unresolved D. The CDR3 is made up of 15 amino acids. Germline V gene lookup returns CDR1 SGHRS and CDR2 YFSETQ. With 3 bases removed from V and 0 bases from J, the gap between germline ends came to 10 bases. CDR3 loop: CASSSTWSSYNEQFF. As DNA, the CDR3 is TGCGCCAGCAGCTCGACTTGGAGCTCCTACAATGAGCAGTTCTTC.

V gene TRBV2 combines with J gene TRBJ1-5; D may be TRBD1 (6 bases). The V end was cut by 4 bases, the J end by 2 bases, with 12 bases between. The CDR3 is made up of 15 amino acids. Germline assignment: CDR1 SNHLY and CDR2 FYNNEI. The CDR3 DNA sequence: TGTGCCAGCAGTGGGGTTCCAGGGGGCAATCAGCCCCAGCATTTT. This codes for CASSGVPGGNQPQHF.

The rearrangement joins TRBV7-9 to TRBJ1-4; D is unclear. V was shortened by 5 bases and J by 0 bases, with 13 bases between the two germline ends. Looked up from germline, CDR1 is SEHNR and CDR2 is FQNEAQ (reference sequence). The CDR3 extends over 16 amino acids. The CDR3, as DNA: TGTGCCAGCAGCCTCGTAATAACGGCAACTAATGAAAAACTGTTTTTT. Translating gives CASSLVITATNEKLFF. Complete variable domain (other parts from reference TRBV7-9 and TRBJ1-4): DTGVSQNPRHKITKRGQNVTFRCDPISEHNRLYWYRQTLGQGPEFLTYFQNEAQLEKSRLLSDRFSAERPKGSFSTLEIQRTEQGDSAMYLCASSLVITATNEKLFFGSGTQLSVL.

This clone has at least ten counts. The chain carries TRBV19 and TRBJ2-1, with 7 positions matching TRBD2. CDR1 is LNHDA, CDR2 SQIVND, per germline (reference sequence). With 6 bases clipped from V and 8 bases from J, the junction kept 13 bases outside the gene matches. The CDR3 has 15 residues. This CDR3 is CASSDFWRETDEQFF. DNA of the CDR3: TGTGCCAGTAGCGATTTTTGGCGGGAGACCGATGAGCAGTTCTTC.

The chain carries TRBV19 and TRBJ2-5; tentative D call: TRBD1 (5 bases). V was clipped by 3 bases and J by 6 bases, with 14 bases between them. CDR1 is LNHDA and CDR2 is SQIVND in the germline V gene (reference sequence). The CDR3 runs to 14 residues. CDR3 amino acids: CASSIGQGGKTQYF. The DNA of the CDR3 is TGTGCCAGTAGTATCGGGCAGGGTGGTAAGACCCAGTACTTC. The variable domain in full, with the rest retrieved from reference TRBV19 and TRBJ2-5, is DGGITQSPKYLFRKEGQNVTLSCEQNLNHDAMYWYRQDPGQGLRLIYYSQIVNDFQKGDIAEGYSVSREKKESFPLTVTSAQKNPTAFYLCASSIGQGGKTQYFGPGTRLLVL.